This TCR beta chain comes out of a study of blood T cell dynamics during melanoma immunotherapy. Study-wide background: Metastatic melanoma patients received first-line pembrolizumab or nivolumab plus ipilimumab.

The sample's time point: week 3, after first cycle of checkpoint inhibitor. Response was assessed by RECIST 1.1 at 12 weeks, except two rapid progressors. Here immunoSEQ multiplex PCR was the method, and the copy in TCRdb shows in-frame clones only, minus some. The repertoire holds about 12,000 clones, with approximately 88% as singletons. In the case of this clone: Its antigen is still unknown.

General study findings and limits: Clones driving repertoire changes may be melanoma-specific or general immune activation.

The source material was blood, sampled from a patient treated with checkpoint blockade. The origin of this receptor is a human donor with melanoma.

For the CDR3, the DNA is TGTGCCAGCAGCCTAGGACTAGCGGGGGCGCGAGATACGCAGTATTTT. This sequence encodes CASSLGLAGARDTQYF. This chain joins TRBV7-3 and TRBJ2-3; TRBD2 agrees at 13 bases. After removal of 5 bases from V and 5 bases from J, the junction contained 7 bases not matched to a gene. The CDR3 totals 16 residues. Germline V gene lookup returns CDR1 SGHTA and CDR2 FQGTGA.